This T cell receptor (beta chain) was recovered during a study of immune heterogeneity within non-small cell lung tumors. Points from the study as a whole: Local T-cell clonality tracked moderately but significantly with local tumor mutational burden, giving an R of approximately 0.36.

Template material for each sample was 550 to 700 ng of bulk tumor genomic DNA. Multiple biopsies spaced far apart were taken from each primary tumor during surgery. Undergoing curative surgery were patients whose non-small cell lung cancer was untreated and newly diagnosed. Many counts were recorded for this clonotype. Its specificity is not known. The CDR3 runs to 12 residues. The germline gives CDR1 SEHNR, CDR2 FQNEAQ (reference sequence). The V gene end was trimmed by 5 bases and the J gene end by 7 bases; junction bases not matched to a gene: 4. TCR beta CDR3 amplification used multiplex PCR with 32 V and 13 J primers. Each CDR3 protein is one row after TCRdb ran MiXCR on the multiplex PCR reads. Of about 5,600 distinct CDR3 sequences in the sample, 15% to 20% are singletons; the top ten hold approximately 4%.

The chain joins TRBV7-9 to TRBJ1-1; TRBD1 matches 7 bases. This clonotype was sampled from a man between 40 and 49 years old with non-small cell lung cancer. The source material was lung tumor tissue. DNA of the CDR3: TGTGCCAGCAGCCAGGGGGTCTTTGAAGCTTTCTTT. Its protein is CASSQGVFEAFF.